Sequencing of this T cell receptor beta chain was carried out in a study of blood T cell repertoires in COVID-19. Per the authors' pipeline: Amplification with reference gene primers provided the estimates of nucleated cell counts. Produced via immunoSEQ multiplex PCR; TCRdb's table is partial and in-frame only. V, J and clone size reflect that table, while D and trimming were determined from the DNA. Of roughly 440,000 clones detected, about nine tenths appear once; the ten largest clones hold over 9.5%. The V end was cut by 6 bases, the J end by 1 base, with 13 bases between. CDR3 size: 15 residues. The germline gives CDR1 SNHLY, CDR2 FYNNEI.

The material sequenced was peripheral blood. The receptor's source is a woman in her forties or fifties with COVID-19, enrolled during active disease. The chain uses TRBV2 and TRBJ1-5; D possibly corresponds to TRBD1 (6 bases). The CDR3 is CASRRARGSNQPQHF. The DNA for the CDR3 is TGTGCCAGCAGGAGGGCCAGGGGCAGCAATCAGCCCCAGCATTTT.